One and the same sample provided the 3 T cell receptor beta chains below, sequenced in a study of technical replicates of blood from a handful of donors. Assay used: immunoSEQ multiplex PCR; TCRdb lists only in-frame clones, some missing. The sample records tens of thousands of clones, 90% to 95% being singletons. The specimen sequenced was T cells isolated from PBMCs. Receptors were obtained from a human donor in good health.

The chain is built from TRBV14 and TRBJ2-7, with D perhaps TRBD1 (5 bases). The CDR3 has 15 residues. Trimming took off 4 bases at V and 2 bases at J, with 15 bases between the two ends. Germline V gene data show CDR1 as SGHDN and CDR2 as FVKESK. The chain's CDR3 is CASSRGIVGTYEQYF. The CDR3 DNA reads as TGTGCCAGCAGCCGGGGCATAGTTGGTACCTACGAGCAGTACTTC.

The V gene is TRBV30, the J gene TRBJ2-3, with 9 bases that match TRBD2. From germline, CDR1 is GTSNPN and CDR2 SVGIG (reference sequence). V shed 4 bases, J shed 6 bases, and the junction held 8 bases outside the gene matches. This CDR3 spans 14 amino acids. CDR3 loop: CAWNLGGGDDTQYF. The CDR3 nucleotides read TGTGCCTGGAACCTAGGCGGGGGGGACGATACGCAGTATTTT.

The chain is built from TRBV5-1 and TRBJ2-7, with 7 bases identical to TRBD2. Per the germline V gene, CDR1 is SGHRS and CDR2 is YFSETQ. The CDR3 is 14 residues long. V dropped 4 bases and J dropped 5; count of bases not matched to a gene: 9. DNA of the CDR3: TGCGCCAGCAGCCTCCCTAGCGCGGGGGACGAGCAGTACTTC. Its protein product is CASSLPSAGDEQYF.